The rows below give T cell receptor beta chains drawn from one sample of a study of T-cell memory formation after mild COVID-19. From the 5' RACE reads, TCRdb called clonotypes with MiXCR, one entry per CDR3 protein. The table lists more than 250,000 distinct CDR3 sequences, 15% to 20% of them singletons. Material for sequencing was PBMCs or a T cell subset sorted from them (not recorded which). Receptors originate from a man aged 18 to 30 who had mild COVID-19 (a few samples of this study predate the infection). Cell type and time point are not known. The CDR3 runs from the conserved cysteine through the conserved F or W. The D gene is left open where the match is weak. Only some rows state a clone size, as once, few, many or a class for expanded clones.

>14|TRBV7-9|.|few|TRBJ2-1
TGTGCCAGCAGCCCTGTTACTAGTTACAATGAGCAGTTCTTC
CASSPVTSYNEQFF
>13|TRBV12-3/TRBV12-4|TRBD1|few|TRBJ2-7
TGTGCCAGCAGGGGGACAGGGTCCTACGAGCAGTACTTC
CASRGTGSYEQYF
>16|TRBV4-2|.|.|TRBJ2-3
TGTGCCAGCAGCCAAGATGCGAACTCACGCTCGGATACGCAGTATTTT
CASSQDANSRSDTQYF
>15|TRBV4-1|.|few|TRBJ2-2
TGCGCCAGCAGCCCCCGTCGGGGGAATACCGGGGAGCTGTTTTTT
CASSPRRGNTGELFF
>16|TRBV3-1|TRBD2|few|TRBJ2-5
TGTGCCAGCAGCCAAGGGTCGGGGGGGCTTGGAGAGACCCAGTACTTC
CASSQGSGGLGETQYF
>14|TRBV6-4|TRBD2|few|TRBJ2-7
TGTGCCAGCAGTGCGCCCGTTGGGGGGGACGAGCAGTACTTC
CASSAPVGGDEQYF
>15|TRBV5-1|.|.|TRBJ1-2
TGCGCCAGCAGCTTGGAGTTGCCAGCGGCCTATGGCTACACCTTC
CASSLELPAAYGYTF
>17|TRBV5-1|.|many|TRBJ2-2
TGCGCCAGCAGCTCCTCTGTAACGGGACACTCAACCGGGGAGCTGTTTTTT
CASSSSVTGHSTGELFF
>16|TRBV11-2|TRBD1|few|TRBJ1-2
TGTGCCAGCAGCAAGATGAGATCCGGGACAGGGAATGGCTACACCTTC
CASSKMRSGTGNGYTF
>13|TRBV4-3|.|few|TRBJ1-5
TGCGCCAGCAGCCAAGACCCCCATCAGCCCCAGCATTTT
CASSQDPHQPQHF
>12|TRBV2|.|.|TRBJ1-5
TGTGCCAGCAGTGGAGAAATCAGCCCCCAGCATTTT
CASSGEISPQHF
>13|TRBV7-2|.|few|TRBJ2-4
TGTGCCAGCAGCTTAGGGACCGACAGTTTCCTTGACTTC
CASSLGTDSFLDF
>15|TRBV20-1|.|.|TRBJ2-7
TGCAGTGCTAGAGAATGGGGGAAAGGGGACGTTCAGCAGTACTTC
CSAREWGKGDVQQYF
>13|TRBV20-1|TRBD1|.|TRBJ2-3
TGCAGTGCTAGTGAAGGGGGCAGAGATACGCAGTATTTT
CSASEGGRDTQYF
>14|TRBV6-5|TRBD1|.|TRBJ2-7
TGTGCCAGCAGTTACAGGGGGCATACGGGCGAGCAGTACTTC
CASSYRGHTGEQYF
>17|TRBV15|.|few|TRBJ1-5
TGTGCCACCAGCAGAGATCGCGGGGGGGAGCACAATCAGCCCCAGCATTTT
CATSRDRGGEHNQPQHF
>17|TRBV18|TRBD1|.|TRBJ2-2
TGTGCCAGCTCACCAATACGGACAGGGCGGGGCACCGGGGAGCTGTTTTTT
CASSPIRTGRGTGELFF
>16|TRBV15|TRBD2|.|TRBJ2-5
TGTGCCACCAGCAGAGAAGTAGCGGGGGGGGAAGAGACCCAGTACTTC
CATSREVAGGEETQYF
>14|TRBV10-3|.|few|TRBJ2-1
TGTGCCATCAGTGATGGGATAGGGGACAATGAGCAGTTCTTC
CAISDGIGDNEQFF
>14|TRBV12-3/TRBV12-4|.|.|TRBJ1-2
TGTGCCAGCAGCCCGAACCTTGGGAACTATGGCTACACCTTC
CASSPNLGNYGYTF
>16|TRBV9|TRBD2|.|TRBJ2-3
TGTGCCAGCAGCGTAGGGGTTAGCGGGGGACCAGATACGCAGTATTTT
CASSVGVSGGPDTQYF
>15|TRBV5-1|TRBD1|.|TRBJ2-7
TGCGCCAGCAGCTACAGGGGAGCTGAATTCTACGAGCAGTACTTC
CASSYRGAEFYEQYF
>16|TRBV20-1|.|few|TRBJ2-3
TGCAGTGCGCCGGATCTAGATACCGGCAGGGAGGATACGCAGTATTTT
CSAPDLDTGREDTQYF
>15|TRBV7-2|TRBD1|many|TRBJ2-1
TGTGCCAGCAGCTCGGACAGGGGCTCCTACAATGAGCAGTTCTTC
CASSSDRGSYNEQFF
>16|TRBV7-6|.|few|TRBJ2-7
TGTGCCAGCAGCCCCTCGCGGGGGAGGGACAACTACGAGCAGTACTTC
CASSPSRGRDNYEQYF
>14|TRBV20-1|TRBD2|few|TRBJ2-3
TGCAGTGCCGATATAGCGGGGACCACAGATACGCAGTATTTT
CSADIAGTTDTQYF
>15|TRBV7-2|TRBD2|once|TRBJ2-5
TGTGCCAGCCTGGGGGGGACGGGGTTCTGGGAGACCCAGTACTTC
CASLGGTGFWETQYF
>14|TRBV10-1|.|.|TRBJ2-4
TGCGCCAGCAGTGAGGCAGGGGGGACAGCCATTCAGTACTTC
CASSEAGGTAIQYF
>14|TRBV7-2|TRBD1|few|TRBJ2-5
TGTGCCAGCAACAGGGGCCAAACCCAAGAGACCCAGTACTTC
CASNRGQTQETQYF
>15|TRBV20-1|TRBD1|few|TRBJ1-5
TGCAGTGCTCATCGGACAGGGGCCGTTAATCAGCCCCAGCATTTT
CSAHRTGAVNQPQHF
>15|TRBV10-3|TRBD1|.|TRBJ2-7
TGTGCCATCAGTGGGGGACAGGGGTCCCGCTACGAGCAGTACTTC
CAISGGQGSRYEQYF
>17|TRBV5-1|TRBD2|.|TRBJ2-1
TGCGCCAGCAGTTACCTGGGACTAGCGGTTCATTACAATGAGCAGTTCTTC
CASSYLGLAVHYNEQFF
>13|TRBV5-1|.|.|TRBJ1-5
TGCGCCAGCAGCGAGGACGGAAATCAGCCCCAGCATTTT
CASSEDGNQPQHF
>13|TRBV19|.|many|TRBJ2-1
TGTGCCAGTAGTATCAGCTCCTACAATGAGCAGTTCTTC
CASSISSYNEQFF
>14|TRBV20-1|TRBD1|.|TRBJ2-3
TGCAGTGCTAGCTTACAGGGGTCGACAGATACGCAGTATTTT
CSASLQGSTDTQYF
>14|TRBV2|TRBD1|few|TRBJ2-7
TGTGCCAGCGGAATGGGACAGGAGTCCTACGAGCAGTACTTC
CASGMGQESYEQYF
>15|TRBV29-1|TRBD2|few|TRBJ2-1
TGCAGCGTTGAAGGGTCCAGCGGGGCCTACAATGAGCAGTTCTTC
CSVEGSSGAYNEQFF
>15|TRBV20-1|TRBD2|.|TRBJ2-3
TGCAGTGCTAGACCGGGGGGGCCGGTCTCAGATACGCAGTATTTT
CSARPGGPVSDTQYF
>13|TRBV6-1|.|many|TRBJ1-5
TGTGCCAGCAGTGAATTAAGCAATCAGCCCCAGCATTTT
CASSELSNQPQHF
>16|TRBV7-6|.|.|TRBJ2-7
TGTGCCAGCAGCCTAGGGGGCGGCAGGGGAGGGAGCGAGCAGTACTTC
CASSLGGGRGGSEQYF
>16|TRBV7-2|TRBD2|few|TRBJ2-3
TGTGCCAGCAGCTTAGTAGGCGGGGGGGACACAGATACGCAGTATTTT
CASSLVGGGDTDTQYF
>16|TRBV3-1|.|.|TRBJ2-7
TGTGCCAGCAGCCGCTCGAGAGGGGGGGCGCAGAGAGAGCAGTACTTC
CASSRSRGGAQREQYF
>13|TRBV20-1|.|few|TRBJ1-5
TGCAGTGCTAGACGGACAGTCAATCAGCCCCAGCATTTT
CSARRTVNQPQHF
>15|TRBV4-3|.|few|TRBJ1-4
TGCGCCAGCAGCCAAGTCATCGAGACGAATGAAAAACTGTTTTTT
CASSQVIETNEKLFF
>15|TRBV5-1|TRBD1|few|TRBJ2-2
TGCGCCAGCAGCAAGGGGACAGGGAACACCGGGGAGCTGTTTTTT
CASSKGTGNTGELFF
>15|TRBV1|.|.|TRBJ2-2
TGCACCAGCAGCCAAGATACAGGGCGCTTCGGGGAGCTGTTTTTT
CTSSQDTGRFGELFF
>16|TRBV7-2|.|.|TRBJ2-3
TGTGCCAGCAGCTTAGGAGGGGTAGCGAACACAGATACGCAGTATTTT
CASSLGGVANTDTQYF
>18|TRBV2|TRBD2|few|TRBJ2-2
TGTGCCAGCAGTGTTAGGCGGCTAGCGGGACTCGGAACCGGGGAGCTGTTTTTT
CASSVRRLAGLGTGELFF
>14|TRBV7-3|.|.|TRBJ2-3
TGTGCCAGCAGCTTAAGGGGAGGCTCAGATACGCAGTATTTT
CASSLRGGSDTQYF
>13|TRBV4-3|.|.|TRBJ2-1
TGCGCCAGCAGCCCGCACACGCAAAATGAGCAGTTCTTC
CASSPHTQNEQFF
>15|TRBV24-1|TRBD2|.|TRBJ2-3
TGTGCCACCAGTACCGGACTAGCGGGATCAGATACGCAGTATTTT
CATSTGLAGSDTQYF
>14|TRBV5-1|.|.|TRBJ2-3
TGCGCCAGCAGCACCAGGGTTAGTACAGATACGCAGTATTTT
CASSTRVSTDTQYF
>15|TRBV20-1|TRBD2|.|TRBJ2-7
TGCAGTGCTCGGTTGTCTAGCGGGCCCTCCTACGAGCAGTACTTC
CSARLSSGPSYEQYF
>16|TRBV7-2|TRBD2|.|TRBJ2-6
TGTGCCAGCCACCGGGGGGAGGTGGTGGGGGCCAACGTCCTGACTTTC
CASHRGEVVGANVLTF
>13|TRBV7-2|.|few|TRBJ2-3
TGTGCCAGCAGCCGGGTTCTCGACGATACGCAGTATTTT
CASSRVLDDTQYF
>15|TRBV24-1|.|few|TRBJ1-5
TGTGCCACCAGTGACGCTGACAGAAGCAATCAGCCCCAGCATTTT
CATSDADRSNQPQHF
>15|TRBV7-9|TRBD2|few|TRBJ2-1
TGTGCCAGCAGCCCAAGGGGAGGGAAACCCAATGAGCAGTTCTTC
CASSPRGGKPNEQFF
>15|TRBV18|.|few|TRBJ1-2
TGTGCCAGCTCACCGGGAGACGGGAATTTCTATGGCTACACCTTC
CASSPGDGNFYGYTF
>15|TRBV28|TRBD1|.|TRBJ1-4
TGTGCCGGCAGTCCGCCGGGACAGGGGGGTGAAAAACTGTTTTTT
CAGSPPGQGGEKLFF